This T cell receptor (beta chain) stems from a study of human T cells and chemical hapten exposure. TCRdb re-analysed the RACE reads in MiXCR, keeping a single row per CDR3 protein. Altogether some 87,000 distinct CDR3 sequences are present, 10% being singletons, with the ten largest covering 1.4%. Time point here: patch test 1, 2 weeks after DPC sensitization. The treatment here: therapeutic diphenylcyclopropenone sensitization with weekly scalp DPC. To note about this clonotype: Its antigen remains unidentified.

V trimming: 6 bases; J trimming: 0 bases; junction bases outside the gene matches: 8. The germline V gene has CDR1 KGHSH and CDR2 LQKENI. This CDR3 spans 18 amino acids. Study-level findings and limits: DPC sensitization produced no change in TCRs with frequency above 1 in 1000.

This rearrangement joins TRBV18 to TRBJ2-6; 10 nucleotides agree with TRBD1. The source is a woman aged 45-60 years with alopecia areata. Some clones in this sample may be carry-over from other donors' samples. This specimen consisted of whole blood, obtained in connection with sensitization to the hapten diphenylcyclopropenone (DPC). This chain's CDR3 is CASSFRDRGSSGANVLTF. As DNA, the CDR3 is TGTGCCAGCTCGTTCCGGGACAGGGGAAGCTCTGGGGCCAACGTCCTGACTTTC.